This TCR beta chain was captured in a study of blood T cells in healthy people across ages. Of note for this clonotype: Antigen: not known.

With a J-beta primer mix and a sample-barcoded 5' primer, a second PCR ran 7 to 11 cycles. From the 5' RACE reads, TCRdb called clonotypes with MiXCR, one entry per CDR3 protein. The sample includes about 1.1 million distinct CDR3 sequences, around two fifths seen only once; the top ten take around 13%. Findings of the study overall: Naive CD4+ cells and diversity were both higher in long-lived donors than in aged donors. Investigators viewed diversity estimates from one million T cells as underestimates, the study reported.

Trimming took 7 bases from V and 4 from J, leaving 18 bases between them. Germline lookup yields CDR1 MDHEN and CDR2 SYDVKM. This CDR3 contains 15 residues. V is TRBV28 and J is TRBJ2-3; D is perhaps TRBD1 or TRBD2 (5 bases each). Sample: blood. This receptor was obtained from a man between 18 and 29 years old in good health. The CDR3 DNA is TGTGCCAGCATCCGGGGACGAGCGGAAGCAGATACGCAGTATTTT. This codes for CASIRGRAEADTQYF.